This TCR beta chain was found in a study of siplizumab effects on memory and regulatory T cells. Overall study findings and caveats: Fewer alloreactive sequences mapped to unstimulated CD4+ memory cells under siplizumab. It was never confirmed that proliferating Tregs from siplizumab cultures were suppressive. Naive T cells were seemingly more diverse than memory cells, and major contributions to the alloresponse seemed to be made by them.

CDR3 length: 14 residues. V dropped 6 bases and J dropped 7; count of bases not matched to a gene: 4. CDR1 is MNHEY and CDR2 is SVGAGI in the germline V gene. Data came from immunoSEQ multiplex PCR; TCRdb stores just in-frame clones and leaves some out. Here the sample spans 99,000 or so clones, roughly 91% being singletons. As regards this clone: The antigen remains unidentified.

The V call is TRBV6-5, the J call TRBJ2-4; 12 positions agree with TRBD2. This receptor was identified in a human donor in good health. The sequenced sample consisted of CD4+ T cells sorted from blood. The CDR3 region has the DNA TGTGCCAGCAGCTCCGGGACTAGCGGGAACATTCAGTACTTC. Amino acids: CASSSGTSGNIQYF.